This is a list of T cell receptor beta chains from one sample in a study of blood T cell repertoires in COVID-19. TCRdb's table, derived via immunoSEQ multiplex PCR, lists solely in-frame clones and lacks some. The sample carries 200,000 to 300,000 clones, around 90% recorded once. Source material: peripheral blood. The receptors originated from a man aged 25 to 40 with COVID-19, enrolled during active disease. CDR3s include the opening cysteine and the closing phenylalanine or tryptophan. The D gene is left open where the match is weak. Clone size is shown for a subset of rows, as once, few, many or a class of expanded clone.

j_gene	abundance	d_gene	v_gene	len	CDR3aa	CDR3nt
TRBJ1-1	.	TRBD1	TRBV12-3/TRBV12-4	12	CASRVQGAEAFF	TGTGCCAGCAGAGTACAGGGGGCGGAAGCTTTCTTT
TRBJ2-7	.	TRBD2	TRBV29-1	11	CSVAGTAEQYF	TGCAGCGTAGCGGGGACCGCCGAGCAGTACTTC
TRBJ1-2	.	.	TRBV6-1	16	CASSKGDGGVNYGYTF	TGTGCCAGCAGTAAAGGGGACGGGGGGGTTAACTATGGCTACACCTTC
TRBJ1-2	once	.	TRBV29-1	14	CSVEEGRPPYGYTF	TGCAGCGTTGAAGAGGGCCGGCCACCATATGGCTACACCTTC
TRBJ1-2	.	.	TRBV9	14	CASSVGGGDYGYTF	TGTGCCAGCAGCGTAGGGGGCGGCGACTATGGCTACACCTTC
TRBJ1-6	.	.	TRBV18	15	CASSQQGGYNSPLHF	TGTGCCAGCTCACAGCAGGGTGGCTATAATTCACCCCTCCACTTT
TRBJ2-3	.	TRBD1	TRBV9	14	CASTRRGGLDTQYF	TGTGCCAGCACCCGGAGAGGGGGCCTGGATACGCAGTATTTT
TRBJ1-6	.	.	TRBV9	14	CASSPDPGNSPLHF	TGTGCCAGCAGCCCTGACCCCGGGAATTCACCCCTCCACTTT
TRBJ2-3	.	TRBD2	TRBV9	17	CASSVETSGVYTDTQYF	TGTGCCAGCAGCGTAGAGACTAGCGGGGTCTACACAGATACGCAGTATTTT
TRBJ2-2	.	.	TRBV6-1	15	CASSEWAGAAGELFF	TGTGCCAGCAGTGAATGGGCGGGGGCCGCCGGGGAGCTGTTTTTT
TRBJ1-2	.	TRBD1	TRBV7-3	13	CASSLGQGHGYTF	TGTGCCAGCAGCTTAGGACAGGGGCATGGCTACACCTTC
TRBJ1-3	.	TRBD1	TRBV2	14	CASTPQGSGNTIYF	TGTGCCAGCACCCCACAGGGGTCTGGAAACACCATATATTTT
TRBJ1-5	.	TRBD1	TRBV3-1/TRBV3-2	16	CASSQGGNRGGQPQHF	TGTGCCAGCAGCCAAGGGGGGAACAGGGGTGGGCAGCCCCAGCATTTT
TRBJ2-3	.	.	TRBV5-1	14	CASTRGGAPDTQYF	TGCGCCAGCACTCGAGGGGGGGCCCCAGATACGCAGTATTTT
TRBJ1-1	.	.	TRBV6-6	13	CASRDQGWGEAFF	TGTGCCAGCAGAGACCAGGGGTGGGGTGAAGCTTTCTTT
TRBJ2-3	.	.	TRBV5-1	13	CASSLQQSDTQYF	TGCGCCAGCAGCTTGCAACAGTCAGATACGCAGTATTTT
TRBJ2-2	.	.	TRBV7-7	13	CASSIQGAGELFF	TGTGCCAGCAGCATACAGGGCGCCGGGGAGCTGTTTTTT
TRBJ1-3	.	.	TRBV4-1	15	CASSQDRNSGNTIYF	TGCGCCAGCAGCCAAGACAGGAACTCTGGAAACACCATATATTTT
TRBJ1-1	.	TRBD1	TRBV12-3/TRBV12-4	13	CASSAAGGSEAFF	TGTGCCAGCAGTGCCGCAGGGGGCTCTGAAGCTTTCTTT
TRBJ2-5	.	.	TRBV7-9	14	CASSLGVGGETQYF	TGTGCCAGCAGCTTAGGGGTAGGGGGAGAGACCCAGTACTTC
TRBJ1-4	.	TRBD1	TRBV30	13	CAWSARTGEKLFF	TGTGCCTGGAGTGCAAGGACAGGAGAAAAACTGTTTTTT
TRBJ1-1	.	.	TRBV7-9	14	CASSFDTLNTEAFF	TGTGCCAGCAGCTTCGACACCTTGAACACTGAAGCTTTCTTT
TRBJ2-5	once	.	TRBV9	13	CASSVEGEETQYF	TGTGCCAGCAGCGTAGAGGGAGAAGAGACCCAGTACTTC
TRBJ2-3	.	TRBD2	TRBV5-1	20	CASSFTLAGGPRLNPDTQYF	TGCGCCAGCAGCTTCACCCTAGCGGGGGGGCCGAGGTTGAATCCAGATACGCAGTATTTT
TRBJ2-7	.	.	TRBV13	15	CASSLGRYSSYEQYF	TGTGCCAGCAGCTTAGGCCGGTACAGCTCCTACGAGCAGTACTTC
TRBJ2-1	.	.	TRBV3-1/TRBV3-2	13	CASSQGRGAQQFF	TGTGCCAGCAGCCAAGGTCGGGGGGCCCAGCAGTTCTTC
TRBJ1-6	.	.	TRBV2	14	CASSWDRGNSPLHF	TGTGCCAGCAGTTGGGATCGAGGGAATTCACCCCTCCACTTT
TRBJ2-3	.	TRBD2	TRBV25-1	15	CASSDAGLSTDTQYF	TGTGCCAGCAGTGATGCGGGACTAAGCACAGATACGCAGTATTTT
TRBJ2-1	.	.	TRBV10-2	13	CASSESLYNEQFF	TGCGCCAGCAGTGAGTCCCTCTACAATGAGCAGTTCTTC